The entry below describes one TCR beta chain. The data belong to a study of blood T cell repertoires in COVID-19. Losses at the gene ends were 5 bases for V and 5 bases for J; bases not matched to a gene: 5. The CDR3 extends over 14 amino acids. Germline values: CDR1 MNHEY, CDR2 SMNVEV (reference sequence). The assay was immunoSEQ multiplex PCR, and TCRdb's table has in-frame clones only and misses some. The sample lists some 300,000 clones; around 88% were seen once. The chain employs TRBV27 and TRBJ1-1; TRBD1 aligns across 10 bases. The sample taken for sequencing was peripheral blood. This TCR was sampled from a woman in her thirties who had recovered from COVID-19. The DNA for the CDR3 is TGTGCCAGCAGTACCCGGGACAGGGGAACTGAAGCTTTCTTT. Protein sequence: CASSTRDRGTEAFF.